A single sample gave rise to the 13 T cell receptor beta chains below, sequenced in a study of early T cells in non-severe SARS-CoV-2 infection. TCRdb passed the 5' RACE reads through MiXCR, listing each CDR3 protein once. The sample shows about 72,000 distinct CDR3 sequences, about 9.4% of them seen only once. This material consisted of whole blood, taken at baseline. The receptors shown here come from an adult who was a healthcare worker with PCR-confirmed SARS-CoV-2 infection or an uninfected control (not recorded which).

The V call is TRBV18, the J call TRBJ2-7, with D possibly called TRBD1 or TRBD2 (5 bases each). V lost 5 bases, J lost 3 bases, and 14 bases lay in between. Looked up from germline, CDR1 is KGHSH and CDR2 is LQKENI. The CDR3 loop spans 14 amino acids. The CDR3 sequence: CASSTRGVHYEQYF. In DNA form, the CDR3 reads TGTGCCAGCTCAACCCGAGGGGTACACTACGAGCAGTACTTC.

This chain uses TRBV12-3 or TRBV12-4 with TRBJ1-1; no definite D call. The CDR3 consists of 15 residues. Trimming removed 2 bases from V and 6 bases from J, with 16 bases in between. The CDR3 DNA is TGTGCCAGCAGTTTAAGCTGGTCGCAACAACCTGAAGCTTTCTTT. It yields the protein CASSLSWSQQPEAFF.

At least ten counts were recorded for this clonotype. The gene calls are TRBV29-1 and TRBJ2-1, with TRBD1 identical over 11 bases. Germline values: CDR1 SQVTM, CDR2 ANQGSEA. The V gene end was trimmed by 7 bases and the J gene end by 8 bases; junction bases not matched to a gene: 1. CDR3 size: 11 residues. CDR3 amino acids: CSADRGHEQFF. The CDR3 nucleotides read TGCAGCGCGGACAGGGGGCATGAGCAGTTCTTC.

At least ten counts were recorded for this clonotype. The rearrangement uses TRBV2 and TRBJ2-1; D is possibly TRBD1 or TRBD2 (5 bases each). CDR3 size: 13 residues. CDR1 is SNHLY, CDR2 FYNNEI, per germline. Trimming pared 1 base from V and 9 bases from J, leaving 10 bases between. The CDR3 DNA sequence: TGTGCCAGCAGTGAAGGAGGGGTGAGTGAGCAGTTCTTC. It specifies CASSEGGVSEQFF.

This clonotype has more than one count but fewer than ten. The chain employs TRBV3-1 and TRBJ1-1, with 7 positions matching TRBD1. The V gene's germline CDR1 is LGHDT and CDR2 YNNKEL (reference sequence). The V and J ends lost 7 bases and 6 bases, in that order; junction bases with no gene match: 8. The CDR3 is 13 residues long. This CDR3 reads CASTTRQGSEAFF. The CDR3 DNA follows: TGTGCCAGCACCACGAGACAGGGATCTGAAGCTTTCTTT.

This sequence joins TRBV5-6 and TRBJ1-3; unclear D gene. Germline CDR1 and CDR2: SGHDT and YYEEEE. The CDR3 has 17 residues. With 5 bases removed from V and 0 bases from J, the gap between germline ends came to 18 bases. The chain's CDR3 is CASSPARGQISGNTIYF. DNA of the CDR3: TGTGCCAGCAGTCCCGCCCGCGGCCAGATCTCTGGAAACACCATATATTTT. The full variable domain, its missing parts supplied by reference TRBV5-6 and TRBJ1-3, is DAGVTQSPTHLIKTRGQQVTLRCSPKSGHDTVSWYQQALGQGPQFIFQYYEEEERQRGNFPDRFSGHQFPNYSSELNVNALLLGDSALYLCASSPARGQISGNTIYFGEGSWLTVV.

This chain uses TRBV4-1 with TRBJ2-4; no clear D gene. Germline CDR1 is MGHRA and CDR2 is YSYEKL. Trimming took off 1 base at V and 4 bases at J, with 11 bases between the two ends. The CDR3 loop spans 15 amino acids. CDR3 coding DNA: TGCGCCAGCAGCCAAGTCGGCCTGCCGAAAAACATTCAGTACTTC. Protein product: CASSQVGLPKNIQYF.

This clonotype was counted ten times or more. This chain links TRBV7-2 with TRBJ1-3; D is ambiguous. CDR3 size: 13 residues. The V end was cut by 1 base, the J end by 2 bases, with 3 bases between. Per germline, CDR1 SGHTA and CDR2 FQGNSA. Written as DNA, the CDR3 is TGTGCCAGCAGCTTAGTCCCTGGAAACACCATATATTTT. Its protein product is CASSLVPGNTIYF.

The rearrangement uses TRBV5-1 and TRBJ2-5; D is possibly TRBD1 (7 bases). The CDR3 loop spans 13 amino acids. V was cut by 4 bases and J by 5 bases, with 12 bases left in between. The germline V gene encodes CDR1 SGHRS and CDR2 YFSETQ. CDR3 protein: CASSAGQRETQYF. The CDR3, as DNA: TGCGCCAGCAGCGCGGGACAGCGGGAGACCCAGTACTTC.

A few counts support this clonotype. The chain joins TRBV11-2 to TRBJ1-3; possible D gene TRBD1, 5 bases. The V end lost 5 bases, the J end lost 0 bases, and 14 bases lay between the germline ends. Germline lookup yields CDR1 SGHAT and CDR2 FQNNGV. The CDR3 is made up of 16 amino acids. DNA of the CDR3: TGTGCCAGCAGCCTCCGGGACCCAGGCTCTGGAAACACCATATATTTT. Its translation: CASSLRDPGSGNTIYF.

The V and J genes are TRBV5-4 and TRBJ1-4; D is uncertain. The CDR3 has 13 amino acids. Trimming left V 3 bases short and J 8 bases short, with 11 bases between. From germline, CDR1 is SGHNT and CDR2 YYREEE (reference sequence). CDR3 region: CASSSKDFEKLFF. Written as DNA, the CDR3 is TGTGCCAGCAGCTCGAAGGACTTCGAAAAACTGTTTTTT.

The sample holds many counts of this clonotype. The chain couples TRBV18 to TRBJ2-2; unclear D gene. The V end was cut by 11 bases, the J end by 0 bases, with 16 bases between. Per the germline V gene, CDR1 is KGHSH and CDR2 is LQKENI. This CDR3 is 15 amino acids long. The CDR3 protein is CAGSSQPPNTGELFF. The CDR3 bases are TGTGCCGGGTCCAGCCAACCTCCGAACACCGGGGAGCTGTTTTTT.

In this sample, this clonotype turned up many times. The CDR3 here is CASSYTGVMTDTQYF. For the CDR3, the DNA is TGTGCCAGCAGTTATACCGGGGTGATGACAGATACGCAGTATTTT. V and J are TRBV6-2 or TRBV6-3 and TRBJ2-3, with D possibly matching TRBD2 (5 bases). V lost 3 bases to trimming and J lost 3 bases, with 13 bases between them. This CDR3 is built from 15 residues. Germline-derived CDR1 and CDR2 are MNHEY and SVGEGT.